Listed here are 14 T cell receptor beta chains from one sample, sequenced in a study of blood T cells in healthy people across ages. For the second PCR, which ran for roughly 6 to 11 cycles, a sample-barcoded 5' primer and a J-beta primer mix were used. TCRdb reprocessed the 5' RACE reads via MiXCR and lists one record per CDR3 protein. The sample holds about 840,000 distinct CDR3 sequences, approximately 32% seen once. The same data also went into a second study, on T cells of mothers and their children.

The sample was blood. The receptors derive from a woman between 35 and 50 years old in good health.

The chain uses TRBV28 and TRBJ2-1, with 10 bases fitting TRBD2. V shed 5 bases, J shed 8 bases, and the junction held 9 bases outside the gene matches. CDR1 MDHEN and CDR2 SYDVKM come from the germline V gene. CDR3 size: 15 residues. The CDR3: CASSPAGGPGDEQFF. The CDR3 region has the DNA TGTGCCAGCAGTCCAGCGGGGGGGCCGGGTGATGAGCAGTTCTTC.

This clonotype occurred many times. This may come from a read error, since a much larger clone is one base off. In DNA, the CDR3 is TGTGCCAGCAGCCTGGTTGCGGGAAGCTCCTACAATGAGCAGTACTTC. It translates to CASSLVAGSSYNEQYF. The rearrangement links TRBV7-2 to TRBJ2-1, with D perhaps matching TRBD2 (6 bases). The DNA end favors TRBJ2-7, so the J call may be wrong. The CDR3 length is 16 residues. From germline, CDR1 is SGHTA and CDR2 FQGNSA.

This clonotype was seen only a few times. The chain employs TRBV4-1 and TRBJ1-4; D unresolved. Germline CDR1 is MGHRA and CDR2 is YSYEKL. CDR3 length: 15 residues. V was pared by 6 bases and J by 5 bases, with 16 bases between. In DNA form, the CDR3 reads TGCGCCAGCAGGCAATCCGTTAGGGAGAATGAAAAACTGTTTTTT. It yields the protein CASRQSVRENEKLFF.

In its sample, this clonotype was seen a few times. The chain links TRBV6-6 to TRBJ1-5; 7 bases match TRBD1. The CDR3 covers 13 residues. V shed 5 bases, J shed 7 bases, and the junction held 5 bases outside the gene matches. CDR1 MNHNY and CDR2 SVGAGI come from the germline V gene (reference sequence). CDR3 amino acids: CASSRQGTQPQHF. The CDR3 nucleotides are TGTGCCAGCAGTCGACAGGGTACGCAGCCCCAGCATTTT.

The chain is built from TRBV4-3 and TRBJ2-1, with TRBD1 matching 7 bases. V gave up 0 bases and J gave up 10 bases; unmatched junction bases: 3. The CDR3 consists of 13 residues. CDR1 and CDR2 (germline): LGHNA, YSLEER. CDR3 amino acids: CASSQDARGEQFF. DNA of the CDR3: TGCGCCAGCAGCCAAGACGCCAGGGGGGAGCAGTTCTTC.

The chain employs TRBV20-1 and TRBJ2-3, with D perhaps matching TRBD2 (5 bases). Germline CDR1 is DFQATT and CDR2 is SNEGSKA (reference sequence). V lost 6 bases, J lost 1 base, and 17 bases lay in between. CDR3 size: 15 residues. The CDR3 DNA reads TGCAGTGCGAGAAGGCCTAGCCGAGGCACAGATACGCAGTATTTT. Its protein is CSARRPSRGTDTQYF.

With respect to this clonotype: This clone may be a read error of a much larger clone one base away. The chain is built from TRBV28 and TRBJ1-2, with D uncertain. CDR1 MDHEN and CDR2 SYDVKM come from the germline V gene. The CDR3 is 16 amino acids. Trimming shortened V by 5 bases and J by 5 bases, and 21 bases separated the two germline ends. This CDR3 is CASSLLHSKGGYGYTF. In nucleotides, the CDR3 is TGTGCCAGCAGTCTTCTCCACTCGAAGGGTGGGTATGGCTACACCTTC.

About this clonotype: A read error is possible here, since a much larger clone lies one base away. The chain has TRBV4-1 and TRBJ2-4, with no clear D. Germline-derived CDR1 and CDR2 are MGHRA and YSYEKL. The CDR3 extends over 15 amino acids. This CDR3 reads CASSHGTEGKNILYF. CDR3 nucleotide sequence: TGCGCCAGCAGCCACGGTACGGAAGGCAAAAACATTCTGTACTTC.

In its sample, this clonotype was seen a few times. The chain recombines TRBV5-1 with TRBJ2-5; the match to TRBD1 covers 9 bases. The CDR3 sequence is 16 residues long. After removal of 0 bases from V and 5 bases from J, the junction contained 8 bases not matched to a gene. CDR1 and CDR2 from the germline V gene are SGHRS and YFSETQ. This chain's CDR3 is CASSLGPGQGGETQYF. CDR3 in DNA: TGCGCCAGCAGCTTGGGACCGGGACAGGGAGGCGAGACCCAGTACTTC. Full variable domain (remainder filled in from reference TRBV5-1 and TRBJ2-5): KAGVTQTPRYLIKTRGQQVTLSCSPISGHRSVSWYQQTPGQGLQFLFEYFSETQRNKGNFPGRFSGRQFSNSRSEMNVSTLELGDSALYLCASSLGPGQGGETQYFGPGTRLLVL.

The rearrangement uses TRBV28 and TRBJ1-2, with TRBD1 matching 7 bases. J lost 7 bases, V lost 3 bases, and 8 bases had no gene match. There are 14 residues in the CDR3. CDR1 and CDR2 from the germline V gene are MDHEN and SYDVKM. The CDR3 nucleotides read TGTGCCAGCAGTTTGTCCCGGGACAGTGCTGGCTACACCTTC. Residues: CASSLSRDSAGYTF.

The chain is built from TRBV5-1 and TRBJ2-3; possible D gene TRBD1, 6 bases. Germline V gene sequence: CDR1 SGHRS, CDR2 YFSETQ. CDR3 size: 15 residues. V dropped 0 bases and J dropped 5 bases, with 13 bases sitting between them. DNA of the CDR3: TGCGCCAGCAGCTTGGCCGGACAGATGGGAGATACGCAGTATTTT. This gives the protein CASSLAGQMGDTQYF.

This clonotype was seen only once. This chain connects TRBV27 to TRBJ2-3; D possibly corresponds to TRBD2 (5 bases). V dropped 5 bases and J dropped 6 bases, with 21 bases sitting between them. This CDR3 spans 16 amino acids. CDR1 MNHEY and CDR2 SMNVEV come from the germline V gene (reference sequence). In DNA form, the CDR3 reads TGTGCCAGCAGTCTAGCCACTAGTTCCCTTTTGGATACGCAGTATTTT. This translates into CASSLATSSLLDTQYF.

This clonotype was counted many times. The V gene is TRBV28, the J gene TRBJ2-7, with a weak D call TRBD1 (6 bases). The CDR3 loop spans 15 amino acids. The germline V gene has CDR1 MDHEN and CDR2 SYDVKM. The ends were cut back, 7 bases at V and 2 bases at J, with 18 bases in the middle. CDR3 region: CASNLPRGSTYEQYF. The CDR3 DNA follows: TGTGCCAGCAATCTCCCAAGGGGGTCCACCTACGAGCAGTACTTC.

This clonotype was seen more than once but under ten times. The chain is built from TRBV5-5 and TRBJ2-4, with 9 nucleotides matching TRBD1. J gave up 7 bases and V 0 bases, and 5 bases lay outside the gene matches. The CDR3 covers 15 residues. The germline V gene has CDR1 SGHKS and CDR2 YYEKEE (reference sequence). CDR3 loop: CASSLGHRGRNIQYF. The CDR3 bases are TGTGCCAGCAGCTTGGGCCACAGGGGGCGGAACATTCAGTACTTC.